These 13 T cell receptor beta chains were sequenced from one sample in a study of blood T cell repertoires in COVID-19. Generated by immunoSEQ multiplex PCR, the TCRdb table keeps only in-frame clones and is missing some. The table includes roughly 200,000 clones, around 80% detected once. The sample was peripheral blood. These receptors all come from a woman over 75 with active or convalescent COVID-19.

The genes are TRBV6-5 and TRBJ2-5, with D maybe TRBD1 (6 bases). V lost 6 bases and J lost 5, with 16 bases in between. Germline assignment: CDR1 MNHEY and CDR2 SVGAGI. This CDR3 contains 14 residues. The CDR3 loop is CASRQGRLLETQYF. CDR3 nucleotides: TGTGCCAGCAGACAGGGTCGGCTTCTGGAGACCCAGTACTTC.

This clone showed up just once. Other DNA sequences in this specimen translate into the identical CDR3. The gene calls are TRBV2 and TRBJ1-1; 7 bases match TRBD1. Germline V CDR1 and CDR2: SNHLY, FYNNEI. The CDR3 loop spans 15 amino acids. V dropped 4 bases and J dropped 0; count of bases not matched to a gene: 5. This CDR3 reads CASSGQGAMNTEAFF. CDR3 coding DNA: TGTGCCAGCAGTGGACAGGGTGCCATGAACACTGAAGCTTTCTTT. The full variable domain, in which reference TRBV2 and TRBJ1-1 provide the parts outside the CDR3, is EPEVTQTPSHQVTQMGQEVILRCVPISNHLYFYWYRQILGQKVEFLVSFYNNEISEKSEIFDDQFSVERPDGSNFTLKIRSTKLEDSAMYFCASSGQGAMNTEAFFGQGTRLTVV.

This clone was detected only a few times. The chain recombines TRBV7-2 with TRBJ2-5; 7 positions agree with TRBD2. CDR1 and CDR2 from the germline V gene are SGHTA and FQGNSA. V shed 6 bases, J shed 0 bases, and the junction held 10 bases outside the gene matches. The length of the CDR3 is 16 residues. The DNA for the CDR3 is TGTGCCAGCAGTTTCACGGGGGGAATCTACCAAGAGACCCAGTACTTC. Protein sequence: CASSFTGGIYQETQYF.

This rearrangement joins TRBV5-5 to TRBJ1-4, with 7 bases aligning to TRBD1. Trimming removed 2 bases from V and 5 bases from J; junction bases left unmatched: 9. Germline lookup yields CDR1 SGHKS and CDR2 YYEKEE (reference sequence). The length of the CDR3 is 16 residues. CDR3 sequence: CASSFHRTGGNEKLFF. In DNA form, the CDR3 reads TGTGCCAGCAGCTTTCACAGGACAGGCGGCAATGAAAAACTGTTTTTT.

V and J are TRBV19 and TRBJ2-1, with TRBD2 matching 7 bases. The CDR3 runs to 15 residues. The J segment lost 8 bases and the V segment lost 2 bases, leaving 9 bases of the junction unmatched. CDR1 is LNHDA, CDR2 SQIVND, per germline (reference sequence). In DNA form, the CDR3 reads TGTGCCAGTAGTATATGGGGCGGGGGTGGCGATGAGCAGTTCTTC. Its protein is CASSIWGGGGDEQFF.

The chain couples TRBV5-1 to TRBJ2-1, with 11 bases fitting TRBD2. Looked up from germline, CDR1 is SGHRS and CDR2 is YFSETQ. The trim removed 0 bases at V and 0 bases at J, leaving 8 bases unmatched. This CDR3 comprises 19 residues. DNA of the CDR3: TGCGCCAGCAGCTTGGCGACTAGCGGGACCCCGAGCTCCTACAATGAGCAGTTCTTC. Its translation is CASSLATSGTPSSYNEQFF.

This rearrangement joins TRBV7-2 to TRBJ1-3; 7 bases fit TRBD1. This CDR3 comprises 14 residues. Germline-derived CDR1 and CDR2 are SGHTA and FQGNSA. V was clipped by 3 bases and J by 3 bases; unmatched bases: 2. The CDR3 nucleotides read TGTGCCAGCAGCTTTGGGACAGTTGGAAACACCATATATTTT. Its protein is CASSFGTVGNTIYF.

The chain uses TRBV18 and TRBJ1-2; D not certain. Trimming removed 5 bases from V and 6 bases from J, with 22 bases in between. The germline V gene has CDR1 KGHSH and CDR2 LQKENI. The CDR3 has 16 residues. For the CDR3, the DNA is TGTGCCAGCTCAGGACTGACCGAAGAGTGGTGGGATGGCTACACCTTC. It codes for CASSGLTEEWWDGYTF.

V is TRBV28 and J is TRBJ1-5; tentatively, D is TRBD1 (5 bases). The CDR3 consists of 16 residues. Germline CDR1 reads MDHEN; CDR2 reads SYDVKM. V gave up 9 bases and J gave up 2 bases, with 20 bases separating them. CDR3: CASRGLGQAGNQPQHF. CDR3 DNA: TGTGCCAGTAGGGGCCTCGGGCAGGCGGGCAATCAGCCCCAGCATTTT.

The CDR3 DNA reads as TGTGCCAGCAGTTTAGAGGCCGTGAATAATTCACCCCTCCACTTT. Translated: CASSLEAVNNSPLHF. The genes are TRBV27 and TRBJ1-6; D ambiguous. CDR3 size: 15 residues. V dropped 2 bases and J dropped 5 bases, with 10 bases sitting between them. The germline CDR1 and CDR2 sequences are MNHEY and SMNVEV (reference sequence).

The V call is TRBV10-3, the J call TRBJ1-5; 10 positions match TRBD1. CDR1 is ENHRY and CDR2 is SYGVKD in the germline V gene. V trimming: 6 bases; J trimming: 3 bases; junction bases outside the gene matches: 5. This CDR3 is built from 15 residues. The CDR3 region is CAIRSDRGHNQPQHF. The CDR3 coding sequence is TGTGCCATCAGATCCGACAGGGGGCACAATCAGCCCCAGCATTTT.

This clone has only a few counts. This chain connects TRBV5-4 to TRBJ2-2; 9 nucleotides match TRBD2. The V and J ends lost 4 bases and 1 base, in that order; junction bases with no gene match: 14. CDR3 length equals 19 residues. The V gene's germline CDR1 is SGHNT and CDR2 YYREEE (reference sequence). In DNA, the CDR3 is TGTGCCAGCAGCGGGGCTAGCGGGACCCTCCTTAGGAACACCGGGGAGCTGTTTTTT. It is translated as CASSGASGTLLRNTGELFF.

This chain uses TRBV5-6 with TRBJ1-2; no clear D. This CDR3 contains 11 residues. CDR1 is SGHDT and CDR2 is YYEEEE in the germline V gene. V was clipped by 4 bases and J by 8 bases, with 9 bases between them. The CDR3 loop is CASSREGGYTF. The CDR3 DNA is TGTGCCAGCAGCCGGGAAGGAGGCTACACCTTC.